This TCR beta chain appears in the sequencing data of a study of STAT3 mutations in large granular lymphocyte leukemia. Points from the study as a whole: In T-cell large granular lymphocyte leukemia, about half of patients showed multiple immunodominant subclonotypes.

Regarding this clone: What it recognizes is unknown.

TCRdb keeps only in-frame clones here, not all; method: immunoSEQ multiplex PCR. This table holds about 15,000 clones, about 93% found once. The sequencing input was peripheral blood mononuclear cells. The source of this sequence is a woman aged 50 to 60 with T-cell large granular lymphocyte leukemia. Some clones in this sample may be carry-over from other donors' samples.

The CDR3 sequence is CASSPPGRNTEAFF. CDR3 coding DNA: TGTGCCAGCTCACCACCAGGGCGGAACACTGAAGCTTTCTTT. V is TRBV18 and J is TRBJ1-1; D is uncertain. V was trimmed by 0 bases and J by 1 base, leaving 6 bases between them. The CDR3 length is 14 residues. The V gene's germline CDR1 is KGHSH and CDR2 LQKENI.